One sample yielded the 20 T cell receptor beta chains listed below, sequenced in a study of early T cells in non-severe SARS-CoV-2 infection. A single record per CDR3 protein comes from TCRdb applying MiXCR to the 5' RACE reads. The sample gives some 58,000 distinct CDR3 sequences, roughly 10% of which show up once; roughly 3% is in the top ten. The sequenced sample was whole blood, obtained at baseline. All receptors come from an adult who was a healthcare worker with PCR-confirmed SARS-CoV-2 infection or an uninfected control (not recorded which).

This clonotype has a handful of counts. This sequence joins TRBV12-3 or TRBV12-4 and TRBJ1-1, with 8 bases aligning to TRBD1. The CDR3 is 14 residues long. With V trimmed by 6 bases and J by 5 bases, 8 bases remained unmatched. CDR3 sequence (DNA): TGTGCCAGCAGCCCGAGACAGGGGACGACTGAAGCTTTCTTT. Translation gives CASSPRQGTTEAFF.

A few counts support this clonotype. The V gene is TRBV10-3, the J gene TRBJ2-7, with D possibly being TRBD2 (7 bases). V lost 2 bases and J 5 bases, leaving 13 bases between the germline ends. The germline CDR1 and CDR2 sequences are ENHRY and SYGVKD. CDR3 size: 14 residues. The CDR3 bases are TGTGCCATCAGTGAGCCAACGGGGGGCCACGAGCAGTACTTC. Translating it yields CAISEPTGGHEQYF.

A few counts support this clonotype. The chain employs TRBV27 and TRBJ2-5; 13 bases align to TRBD2. Unmatched junction bases numbered 3, after V lost 9 bases and J lost 2 bases. Germline assignment: CDR1 MNHEY and CDR2 SMNVEV (reference sequence). The CDR3 length is 14 residues. CDR3 sequence: CASGLAGVQETQYF. The CDR3 DNA is TGTGCCAGTGGACTAGCGGGGGTACAAGAGACCCAGTACTTC.

The rearrangement uses TRBV28 and TRBJ2-3; TRBD1 matches 7 bases. The CDR3 extends over 18 amino acids. The V gene's germline CDR1 is MDHEN and CDR2 SYDVKM. V trimming: 8 bases; J trimming: 1 base; junction bases outside the gene matches: 18. CDR3 nucleotide sequence: TGTGCCAGCCAGCAGTTTCTTGTTTATCAGGGGGGCACAGATACGCAGTATTTT. It yields the protein CASQQFLVYQGGTDTQYF.

The chain links TRBV19 to TRBJ1-2; D may be TRBD1 (6 bases). Germline CDR1 and CDR2: LNHDA and SQIVND (reference sequence). The CDR3 sequence is 14 residues long. Trimming shortened V by 6 bases and J by 4 bases, and 15 bases separated the two germline ends. DNA for the CDR3: TGTGCCAGTAGCCGGAACAGGGATGCCTATGGCTACACCTTC. Residues: CASSRNRDAYGYTF.

This clonotype has more than one count but fewer than ten. The chain couples TRBV7-6 to TRBJ2-7, with TRBD2 matching 13 bases. After removal of 3 bases from V and 5 bases from J, the junction contained 1 base not matched to a gene. The length of the CDR3 is 14 residues. Germline CDR1 is SGHVS and CDR2 is FNYEAQ. The CDR3 nucleotides are TGTGCCAGCAGCTTTGGGACTAGCGGGGACGAGCAGTACTTC. Translated: CASSFGTSGDEQYF.

This rearrangement joins TRBV6-2 or TRBV6-3 to TRBJ1-5; perhaps TRBD1 as D (5 bases). The V end lost 6 bases, the J end lost 5 bases, and 14 bases lay between the germline ends. The CDR3 loop spans 14 amino acids. CDR1 is MNHEY and CDR2 is SVGEGT in the germline V gene. CDR3 DNA: TGTGCCAGCAGCGAGGGGTCTATTTATCAGCCCCAGCATTTT. This sequence encodes CASSEGSIYQPQHF.

The rearrangement uses TRBV6-2 or TRBV6-3 and TRBJ2-7; TRBD1 matches 9 bases. J was trimmed by 5 bases and V by 2 bases; bases with no gene match: 4. Germline-derived CDR1 and CDR2 are MNHEY and SVGEGT. The CDR3 sequence is 14 residues long. Written as DNA, the CDR3 is TGTGCCAGCAGTTACGATGGGGACAGGGACGAGCAGTACTTC. As protein: CASSYDGDRDEQYF.

This clonotype was seen repeatedly, ten times or more. This rearrangement joins TRBV7-2 to TRBJ1-5; 7 bases match TRBD1. Germline-derived CDR1 and CDR2 are SGHTA and FQGNSA. The CDR3 extends over 14 amino acids. J gave up 5 bases and V 1 base, and 2 bases lay outside the gene matches. As DNA, the CDR3 is TGTGCCAGCAGCTTAGAACAGGGGCATCAGCCCCAGCATTTT. Protein: CASSLEQGHQPQHF.

This clonotype was seen a handful of times. The chain joins TRBV7-6 to TRBJ2-2, with 9 positions matching TRBD1. V dropped 0 bases and J dropped 2; count of bases not matched to a gene: 10. The CDR3 loop spans 19 amino acids. Germline CDR1 and CDR2: SGHVS and FNYEAQ. CDR3 in amino acids: CASSLALGPGQGNTGELFF. The CDR3 nucleotides read TGTGCCAGCAGCTTAGCGCTGGGGCCGGGACAGGGCAACACCGGGGAGCTGTTTTTT.

This clonotype has more than one count but fewer than ten. V and J are TRBV12-3 or TRBV12-4 and TRBJ2-1; D possibly corresponds to TRBD2 (5 bases). V lost 6 bases and J 5 bases, leaving 8 bases between the germline ends. The CDR3 loop spans 12 amino acids. The CDR3 nucleotides are TGTGCCAGCAGCCCGGGGAACAATGAGCAGTTCTTC. It specifies CASSPGNNEQFF.

This chain connects TRBV11-3 to TRBJ2-1, with TRBD2 identical over 7 bases. CDR1 and CDR2 (germline): SGHNT, YENEEA. The CDR3 totals 17 residues. V gave up 4 bases and J gave up 4 bases; unmatched junction bases: 13. CDR3 in amino acids: CASSSRDIRGDYNEQFF. The CDR3 DNA follows: TGTGCCAGCAGCTCCAGAGACATTCGGGGGGATTACAATGAGCAGTTCTTC. Using reference TRBV11-3 and TRBJ2-1 for the parts outside the CDR3, the full variable domain is EAGVVQSPRYKIIEKKQPVAFWCNPISGHNTLYWYLQNLGQGPELLIRYENEEAVDDSQLPKDRFSAERLKGVDSTLKIQPAELGDSAVYLCASSSRDIRGDYNEQFFGPGTRLTVL.

This clonotype turned up a few times. This chain connects TRBV20-1 to TRBJ2-1; D unresolved. Germline-derived CDR1 and CDR2 are DFQATT and SNEGSKA (reference sequence). The CDR3 is 11 amino acids. V lost 1 base and J lost 11, with 9 bases in between. The CDR3 protein is CSARGRRQQFF. The CDR3 DNA reads TGCAGTGCTAGAGGCAGGCGCCAGCAGTTCTTC.

The chain joins TRBV11-2 to TRBJ2-3; 7 bases align to TRBD1. The CDR3 sequence is 15 residues long. After removal of 1 base from V and 5 bases from J, the junction contained 6 bases not matched to a gene. CDR1 is SGHAT and CDR2 is FQNNGV in the germline V gene. The CDR3 bases are TGTGCCAGCAGCTTAGGGCCGACAGGGAAAGATACGCAGTATTTT. It encodes CASSLGPTGKDTQYF. The full variable domain, in which reference TRBV11-2 and TRBJ2-3 provide the parts outside the CDR3, is EAGVAQSPRYKIIEKRQSVAFWCNPISGHATLYWYQQILGQGPKLLIQFQNNGVVDDSQLPKDRFSAERLKGVDSTLKIQPAKLEDSAVYLCASSLGPTGKDTQYFGPGTRLTVL.

This clonotype was observed a handful of times. The chain is built from TRBV4-1 and TRBJ1-2; the D is unclear. This CDR3 has 15 amino acids. Germline V lookup: CDR1 MGHRA, CDR2 YSYEKL. The V end lost 6 bases, the J end lost 1 base, and 15 bases lay between the germline ends. This chain's CDR3 is CASRKSGSDNYGYTF. For the CDR3, the DNA is TGCGCCAGCAGAAAGTCTGGGTCTGATAACTATGGCTACACCTTC.

The chain uses TRBV4-2 and TRBJ2-3; 7 bases agree with TRBD1. The CDR3 runs to 17 residues. The V and J ends lost 4 bases and 0 bases, in that order; junction bases with no gene match: 10. Germline CDR1 is LGHNA and CDR2 is YNFKEQ. CDR3 DNA sequence: TGTGCCAGCAGCCCGAAATCCGAGGGGGCGAGCACAGATACGCAGTATTTT. It translates to CASSPKSEGASTDTQYF.

This clonotype was seen many times. CDR3 sequence: CSATSQGDSPLHF. CDR3 nucleotide sequence: TGCAGTGCTACCAGTCAGGGTGATTCACCCCTCCACTTT. The chain links TRBV20-1 to TRBJ1-6; perhaps TRBD1 as D (5 bases). Germline CDR1 DFQATT, CDR2 SNEGSKA (reference sequence). V gave up 4 bases and J gave up 8 bases, with 12 bases separating them. The CDR3 consists of 13 residues.

This clonotype was picked up many times. CDR3: CASQQDSNTGELFF. CDR3 coding DNA: TGTGCCAGCCAACAGGACTCGAACACCGGGGAGCTGTTTTTT. The chain recombines TRBV7-9 with TRBJ2-2; tentatively, D is TRBD1 or TRBD2 (5 bases each). Germline CDR1 and CDR2: SEHNR and FQNEAQ (reference sequence). This CDR3 is built from 14 residues. The V end was cut by 8 bases, the J end by 0 bases, with 10 bases between.

This clonotype came up many times. This sequence joins TRBV20-1 and TRBJ2-7, with D possibly called TRBD1 or TRBD2 (5 bases each). V lost 3 bases and J 2 bases, leaving 8 bases between the germline ends. This CDR3 spans 12 amino acids. Germline assignment: CDR1 DFQATT and CDR2 SNEGSKA (reference sequence). This chain's CDR3 is CSARQGPYEQYF. CDR3 nucleotide sequence: TGCAGTGCTAGGCAGGGACCCTACGAGCAGTACTTC.

This clonotype showed up many times. The V gene is TRBV24-1, the J gene TRBJ2-2; TRBD1 might be the D (5 bases). The germline gives CDR1 KGHDR, CDR2 SFDVKD. Trimming removed 5 bases from V and 7 bases from J, with 13 bases in between. The CDR3 contains 14 residues. The CDR3 here is CATSANTDSGELFF. In DNA, the CDR3 is TGTGCCACCAGTGCAAATACCGACAGCGGGGAGCTGTTTTTT.